This T cell receptor beta chain was observed in a study of T cell responses to AZD1222 COVID-19 vaccine. V dropped 6 bases and J dropped 9 bases, with 27 bases sitting between them. The germline CDR1 and CDR2 sequences are MNHEY and SVGEGT. CDR3 length: 17 amino acids. Whole-study results and caveats: The study found Spike-specific TCR breadth and depth rose after two AZD1222 doses.

Notes on this clone: The antigen remains unidentified.

Sequenced by immunoSEQ multiplex PCR; TCRdb stores in-frame clones only, minus some. The sample includes about 76,000 clones, 60% to 85% of them seen just once. The sequenced sample was peripheral blood, obtained 28 days after the second dose of the MenACWY control vaccine. J is TRBJ2-1 and V is TRBV6-2 or TRBV6-3; perhaps TRBD2 as D (6 bases). This TCR was recovered from an adult who received the MenACWY meningococcal vaccine as a control. The CDR3 DNA sequence: TGTGCCAGCAGCCCATCAGCTGTCGCGGGACCCCCTAGTGAGCAGTTCTTC. Its translation is CASSPSAVAGPPSEQFF.